These 2 T cell receptor beta chains came from one sample sequenced in a study of cytomegalovirus exposure and HLA in healthy donors. PCR primers comprised 60 Vbeta and 13 Jbeta primers. TCRdb keeps only in-frame clones here, not all; method: immunoSEQ multiplex PCR. Among about 100,000 clones listed, about three quarters were seen once. The sequenced sample was PBMCs. Receptor source: a male donor in good health and CMV-seropositive.

The chain uses TRBV28 and TRBJ1-5; D ambiguous. Germline lookup yields CDR1 MDHEN and CDR2 SYDVKM. The CDR3 contains 13 residues. V was trimmed by 2 bases and J by 11 bases, leaving 13 bases between them. CDR3 coding DNA: TGTGCCAGCAGTTTACCGAGCAGGAGGGCCCAGCATTTT. Protein sequence: CASSLPSRRAQHF.

This chain connects TRBV6-1 to TRBJ2-3; unclear D gene. The CDR3 covers 13 residues. V was pared by 5 bases and J by 5 bases, with 11 bases between. Germline assignment: CDR1 MNHNS and CDR2 SASEGT. CDR3 region: CASSPLPGDTQYF. CDR3 DNA: TGTGCCAGCAGTCCTTTACCCGGAGATACGCAGTATTTT.